This T cell receptor beta chain was found in a study of molecular identifiers for immune sequencing clone quantification. For the study at large: Five portions were made in replicates from RNA of around 20,000 or 100,000 naive CD8 cells, and four underwent sequencing. Study-level findings and limits: Under 1% of molecules in naive cells, but over 99% of effector molecules, belonged to clones above 20 RNA copies.

TCRdb used MiXCR to reprocess the PCR reads, holding one entry per CDR3 protein. The table shows 85,000 to 95,000 distinct CDR3 sequences, with 19% occurring only once. This CDR3 is built from 15 residues. Germline CDR1 reads LNHDA; CDR2 reads SQIVND (reference sequence). V gave up 3 bases and J gave up 1 base, with 10 bases separating them. CD8+CD4-CCR7+CD45RA+ sorting gave the naive CD8 T cells. This clonotype was recorded many times. Its antigen is undetermined. This clonotype was obtained from a human donor in good health. Some libraries in this study had Jurkat cell RNA spiked in. Input material: naive CD8+ T cells from blood, with Jurkat cell RNA spiked in. Stated subset: FACS-sorted CD8+CD4-CCR7+CD45RA+ naive T cells. The V call is TRBV19, the J call TRBJ1-5; D is ambiguous. The CDR3 is CASSIGSESNQPQHF. CDR3 sequence (DNA): TGTGCCAGTAGTATTGGGTCTGAAAGCAATCAGCCCCAGCATTTT.